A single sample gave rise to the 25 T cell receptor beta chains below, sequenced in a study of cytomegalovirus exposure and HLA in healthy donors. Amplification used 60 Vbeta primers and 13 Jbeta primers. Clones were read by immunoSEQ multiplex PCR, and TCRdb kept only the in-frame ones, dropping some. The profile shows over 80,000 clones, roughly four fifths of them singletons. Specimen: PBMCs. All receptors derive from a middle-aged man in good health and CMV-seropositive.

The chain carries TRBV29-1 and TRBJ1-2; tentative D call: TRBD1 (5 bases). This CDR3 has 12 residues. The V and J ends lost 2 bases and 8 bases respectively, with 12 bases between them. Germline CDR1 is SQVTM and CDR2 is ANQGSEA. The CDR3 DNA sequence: TGCAGCGTTGAACGGGGGGAAAGGGGCTACACCTTC. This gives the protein CSVERGERGYTF. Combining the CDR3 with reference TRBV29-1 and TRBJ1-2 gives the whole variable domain SAVISQKPSRDICQRGTSLTIQCQVDSQVTMMFWYRQQPGQSLTLIATANQGSEATYESGFVIDKFPISRPNLTFSTLTVSNMSPEDSSIYLCSVERGERGYTFGSGTRLTVV.

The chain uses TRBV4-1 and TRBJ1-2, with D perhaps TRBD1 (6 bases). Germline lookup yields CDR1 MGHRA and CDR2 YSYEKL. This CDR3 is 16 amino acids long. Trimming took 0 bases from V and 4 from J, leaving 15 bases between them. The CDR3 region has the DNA TGCGCCAGCAGCCAAGAAGCGGGGGGCATTAGCTATGGCTACACCTTC. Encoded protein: CASSQEAGGISYGYTF.

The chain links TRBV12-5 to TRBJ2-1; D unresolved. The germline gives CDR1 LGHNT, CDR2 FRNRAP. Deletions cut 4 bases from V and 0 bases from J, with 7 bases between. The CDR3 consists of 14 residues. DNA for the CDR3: TGTGCTAGTGGTTACGGCGGCTCCTACAATGAGCAGTTCTTC. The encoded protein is CASGYGGSYNEQFF.

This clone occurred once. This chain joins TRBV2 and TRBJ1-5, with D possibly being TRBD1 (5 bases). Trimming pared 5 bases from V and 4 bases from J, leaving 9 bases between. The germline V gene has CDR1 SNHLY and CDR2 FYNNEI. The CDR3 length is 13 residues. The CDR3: CASSTGANQPQHF. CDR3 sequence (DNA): TGTGCCAGCAGTACAGGAGCGAATCAGCCCCAGCATTTT.

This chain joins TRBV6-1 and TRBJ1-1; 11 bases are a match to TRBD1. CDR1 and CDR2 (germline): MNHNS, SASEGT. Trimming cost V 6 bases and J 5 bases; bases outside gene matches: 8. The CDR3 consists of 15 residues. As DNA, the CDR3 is TGTGCCAGCAGGGGCTTAAGGGACAGGGGGACTGAAGCTTTCTTT. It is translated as CASRGLRDRGTEAFF.

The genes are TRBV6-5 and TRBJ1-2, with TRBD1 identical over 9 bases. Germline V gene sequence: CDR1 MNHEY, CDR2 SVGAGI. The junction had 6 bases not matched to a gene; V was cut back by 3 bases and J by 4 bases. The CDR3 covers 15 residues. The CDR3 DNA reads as TGTGCCAGCAGTTATACAGGGGGCATAAGCTATGGCTACACCTTC. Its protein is CASSYTGGISYGYTF.

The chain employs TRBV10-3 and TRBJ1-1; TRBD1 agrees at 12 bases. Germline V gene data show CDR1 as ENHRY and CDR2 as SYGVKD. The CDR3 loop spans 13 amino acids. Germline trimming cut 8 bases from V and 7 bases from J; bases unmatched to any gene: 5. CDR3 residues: CAIWDRGRIEAFF. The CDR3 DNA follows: TGTGCCATCTGGGACAGGGGGCGAATTGAAGCTTTCTTT.

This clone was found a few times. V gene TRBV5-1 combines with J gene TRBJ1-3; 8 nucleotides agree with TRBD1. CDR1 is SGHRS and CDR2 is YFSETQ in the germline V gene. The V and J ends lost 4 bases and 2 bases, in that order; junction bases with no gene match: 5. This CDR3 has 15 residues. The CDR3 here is CASSAQTGAGNTIYF. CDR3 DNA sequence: TGCGCCAGCAGCGCCCAGACAGGGGCTGGAAACACCATATATTTT.

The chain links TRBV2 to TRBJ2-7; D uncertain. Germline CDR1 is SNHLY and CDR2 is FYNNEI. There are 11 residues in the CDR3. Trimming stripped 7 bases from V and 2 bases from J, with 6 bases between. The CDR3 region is CASNLAYEQYF. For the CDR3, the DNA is TGTGCCAGCAACCTAGCCTACGAGCAGTACTTC.

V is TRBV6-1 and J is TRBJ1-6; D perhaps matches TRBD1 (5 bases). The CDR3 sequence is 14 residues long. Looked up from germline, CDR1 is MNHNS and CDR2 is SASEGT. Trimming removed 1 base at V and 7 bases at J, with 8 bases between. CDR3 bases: TGTGCCAGCAGTGAAGTGGGGGGGAATTCACCCCTCCACTTT. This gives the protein CASSEVGGNSPLHF.

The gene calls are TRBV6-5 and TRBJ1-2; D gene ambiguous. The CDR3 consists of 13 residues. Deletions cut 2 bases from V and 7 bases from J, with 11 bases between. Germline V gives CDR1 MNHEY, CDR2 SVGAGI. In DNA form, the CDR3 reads TGTGCCAGCAGTTACGAGGGAGTAGCTGGCTACACCTTC. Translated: CASSYEGVAGYTF.

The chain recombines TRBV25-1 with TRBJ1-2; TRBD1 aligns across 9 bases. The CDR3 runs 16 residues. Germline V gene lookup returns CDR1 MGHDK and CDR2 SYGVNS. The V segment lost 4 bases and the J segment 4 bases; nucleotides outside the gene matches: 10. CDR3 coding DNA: TGTGCCAGCAGTGGTCGGACAGGGGAGGACGCCTATGGCTACACCTTC. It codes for CASSGRTGEDAYGYTF.

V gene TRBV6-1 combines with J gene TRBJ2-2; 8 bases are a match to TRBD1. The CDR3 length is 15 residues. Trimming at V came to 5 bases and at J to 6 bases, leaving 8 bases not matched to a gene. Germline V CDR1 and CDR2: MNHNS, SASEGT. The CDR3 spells CASSKDRVFAGELFF. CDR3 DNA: TGTGCCAGCAGTAAGGACAGGGTGTTTGCCGGGGAGCTGTTTTTT.

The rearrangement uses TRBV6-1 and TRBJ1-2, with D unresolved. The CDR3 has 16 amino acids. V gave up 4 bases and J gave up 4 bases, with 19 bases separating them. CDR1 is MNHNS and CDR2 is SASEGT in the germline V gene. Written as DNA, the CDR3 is TGTGCCAGCAGTGGGAACGGGATGGAAAGAGTCTATGGCTACACCTTC. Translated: CASSGNGMERVYGYTF.

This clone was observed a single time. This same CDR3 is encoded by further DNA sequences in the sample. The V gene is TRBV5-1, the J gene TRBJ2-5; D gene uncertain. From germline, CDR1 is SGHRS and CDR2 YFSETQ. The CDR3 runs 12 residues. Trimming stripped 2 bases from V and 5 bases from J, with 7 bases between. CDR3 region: CASSFPGETQYF. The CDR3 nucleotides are TGCGCCAGCAGCTTCCCCGGGGAGACCCAGTACTTC.

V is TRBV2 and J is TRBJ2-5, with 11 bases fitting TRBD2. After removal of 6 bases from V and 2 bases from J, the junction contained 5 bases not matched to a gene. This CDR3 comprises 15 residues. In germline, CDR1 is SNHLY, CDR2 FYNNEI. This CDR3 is CASRVAGGLQETQYF. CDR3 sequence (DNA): TGTGCCAGCAGAGTAGCGGGGGGGCTTCAAGAGACCCAGTACTTC.

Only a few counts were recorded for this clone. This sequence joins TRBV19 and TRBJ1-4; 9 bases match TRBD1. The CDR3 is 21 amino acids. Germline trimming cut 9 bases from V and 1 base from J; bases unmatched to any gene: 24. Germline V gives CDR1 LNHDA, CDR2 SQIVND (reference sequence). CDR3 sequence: CASLQRPRGNRGRRTNEKLFF. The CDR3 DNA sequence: TGTGCCAGCCTCCAACGTCCAAGGGGCAACAGGGGGCGCCGAACTAATGAAAAACTGTTTTTT.

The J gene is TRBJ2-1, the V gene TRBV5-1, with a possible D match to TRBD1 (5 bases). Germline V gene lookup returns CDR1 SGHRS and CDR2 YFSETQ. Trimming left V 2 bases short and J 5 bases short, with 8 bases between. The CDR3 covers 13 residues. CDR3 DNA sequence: TGCGCCAGCAGCTTACGACAGAACAATGAGCAGTTCTTC. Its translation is CASSLRQNNEQFF.

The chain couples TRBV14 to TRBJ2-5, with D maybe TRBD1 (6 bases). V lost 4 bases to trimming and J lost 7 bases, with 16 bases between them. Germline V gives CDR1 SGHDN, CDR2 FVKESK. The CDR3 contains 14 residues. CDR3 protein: CASSPQGFFGTQYF. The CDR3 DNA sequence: TGTGCCAGCAGCCCCCAGGGGTTCTTCGGGACCCAGTACTTC.

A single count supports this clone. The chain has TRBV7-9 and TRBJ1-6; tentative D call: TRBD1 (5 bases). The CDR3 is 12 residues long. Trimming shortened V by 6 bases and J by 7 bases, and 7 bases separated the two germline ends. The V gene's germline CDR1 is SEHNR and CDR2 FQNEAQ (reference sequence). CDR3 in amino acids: CASSGGNSPLHF. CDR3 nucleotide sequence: TGTGCCAGCAGTGGGGGGAATTCACCCCTCCACTTT.

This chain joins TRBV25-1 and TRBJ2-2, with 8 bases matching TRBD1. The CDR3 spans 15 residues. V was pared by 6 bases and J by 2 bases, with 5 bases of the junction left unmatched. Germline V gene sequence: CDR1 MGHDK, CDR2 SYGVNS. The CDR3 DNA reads TGTGCCAGCAGGAGGACAGGGACCAACACCGGGGAGCTGTTTTTT. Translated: CASRRTGTNTGELFF.

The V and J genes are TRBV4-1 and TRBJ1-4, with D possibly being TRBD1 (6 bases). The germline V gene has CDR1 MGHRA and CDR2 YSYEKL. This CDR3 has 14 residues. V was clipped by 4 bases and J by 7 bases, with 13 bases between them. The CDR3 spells CASSPGQFGEKLFF. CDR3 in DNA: TGCGCCAGCAGCCCCGGACAGTTTGGTGAAAAACTGTTTTTT.

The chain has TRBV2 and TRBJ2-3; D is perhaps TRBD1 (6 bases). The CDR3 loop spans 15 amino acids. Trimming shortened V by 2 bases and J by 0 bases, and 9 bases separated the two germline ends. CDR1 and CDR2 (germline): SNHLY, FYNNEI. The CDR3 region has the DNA TGTGCCAGCAGTGAAACCGGGACAAGCACAGATACGCAGTATTTT. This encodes CASSETGTSTDTQYF.

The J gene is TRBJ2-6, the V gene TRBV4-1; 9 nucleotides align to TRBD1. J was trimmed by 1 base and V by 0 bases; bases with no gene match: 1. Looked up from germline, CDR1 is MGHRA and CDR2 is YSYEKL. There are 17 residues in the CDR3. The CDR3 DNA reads TGCGCCAGCAGCCAAGATGGGACAGGGTCTGGGGCCAACGTCCTGACTTTC. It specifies CASSQDGTGSGANVLTF.

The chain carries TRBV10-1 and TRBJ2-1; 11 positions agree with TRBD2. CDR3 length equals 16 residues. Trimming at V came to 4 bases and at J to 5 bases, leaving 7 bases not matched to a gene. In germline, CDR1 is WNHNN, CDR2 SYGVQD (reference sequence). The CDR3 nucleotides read TGCGCCAGCAGTGTGACTAGCGGGGCGGAAGACAATGAGCAGTTCTTC. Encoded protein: CASSVTSGAEDNEQFF.